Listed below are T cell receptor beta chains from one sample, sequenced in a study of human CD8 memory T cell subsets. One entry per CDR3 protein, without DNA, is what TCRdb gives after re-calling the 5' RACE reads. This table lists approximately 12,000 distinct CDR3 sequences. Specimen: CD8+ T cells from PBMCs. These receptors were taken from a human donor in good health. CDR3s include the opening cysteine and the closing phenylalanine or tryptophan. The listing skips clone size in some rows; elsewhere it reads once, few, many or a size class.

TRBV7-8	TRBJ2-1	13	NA	CASSFQGFNEQFF
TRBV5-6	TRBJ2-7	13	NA	CASSPGGLREQYF
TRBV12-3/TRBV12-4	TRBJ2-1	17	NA	CASTGTSGRWSYNEQFF
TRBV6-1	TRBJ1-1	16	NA	CASSAISQTMNTEAFF
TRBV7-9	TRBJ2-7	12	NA	CASSSLIYEQYF
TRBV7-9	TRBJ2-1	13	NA	CASSLGPHPEQFF
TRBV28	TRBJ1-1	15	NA	CASSPIVRDNTEAFF
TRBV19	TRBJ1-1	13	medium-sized	CASSQQGHTEAFF
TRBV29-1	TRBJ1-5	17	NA	CSVPGNRLMYSNQPQHF
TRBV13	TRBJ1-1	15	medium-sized	CASSLGVGGNTEAFF
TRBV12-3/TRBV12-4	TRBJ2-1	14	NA	CASSATLALAAQFF
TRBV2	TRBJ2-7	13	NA	CASKAASSYEQYF
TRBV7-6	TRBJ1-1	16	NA	CASSLAPGQMNTEAFF
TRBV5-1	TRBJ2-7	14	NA	CASSLGREVEEQYF
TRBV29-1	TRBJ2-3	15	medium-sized	CSVDETPEDTDTQYF
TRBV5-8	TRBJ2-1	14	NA	CASTPAGRYNEQFF
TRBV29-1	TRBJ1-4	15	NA	CSVRDGLATNEKLFF
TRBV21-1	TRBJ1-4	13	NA	CASSGRLNEKLFF
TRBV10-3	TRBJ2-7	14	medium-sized	CAGGRTGGEYEQYF
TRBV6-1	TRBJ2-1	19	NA	CASSEASPLVAGARNEQFF
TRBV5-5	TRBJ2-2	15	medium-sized	CASSLGTANTGELFF
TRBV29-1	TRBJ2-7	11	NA	CSVVGAGEQYF
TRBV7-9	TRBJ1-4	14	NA	CASSPGQYNEKLFF
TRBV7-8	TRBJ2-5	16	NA	CASSLFPGGPQETQYF
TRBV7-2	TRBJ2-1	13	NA	CASNGPLTNEQFF
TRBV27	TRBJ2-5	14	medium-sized	CASSEREGEVAQYF
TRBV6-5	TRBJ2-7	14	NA	CASTQGRNAYEQYF
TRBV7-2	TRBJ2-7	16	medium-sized	CASSPRPKDRDDEQYF
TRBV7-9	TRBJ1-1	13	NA	CASSLEGPTEAFF
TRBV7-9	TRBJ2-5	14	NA	CASSPPRGPETQYF
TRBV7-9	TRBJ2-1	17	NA	CASSWASGRGSYNEQFF
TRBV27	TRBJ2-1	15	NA	CASSFIPGLDSEQFF
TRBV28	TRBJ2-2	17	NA	CASSRPTGQANTGELFF
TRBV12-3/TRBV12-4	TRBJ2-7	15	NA	CASSPVAGGAYEQYF
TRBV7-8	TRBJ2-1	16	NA	CASSSSSGRTYNEQFF
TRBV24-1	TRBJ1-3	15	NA	CATSDGRTGGNTIYF
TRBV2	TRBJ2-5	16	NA	CASRAPAGWDQETQYF
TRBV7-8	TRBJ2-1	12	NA	CASSLGDNEQFF
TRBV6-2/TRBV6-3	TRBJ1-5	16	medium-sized	CASSSGQQGFNQPQHF
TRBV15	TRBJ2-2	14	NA	CATSRVRVAGELFF
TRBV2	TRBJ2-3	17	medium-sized	CASSVNRDGEGTDTQYF
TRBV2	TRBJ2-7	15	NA	CASMVWRGRSQEQYF
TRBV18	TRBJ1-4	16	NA	CASSPPEGATNEKLFF
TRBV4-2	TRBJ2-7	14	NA	CASSADLGGYEQYF